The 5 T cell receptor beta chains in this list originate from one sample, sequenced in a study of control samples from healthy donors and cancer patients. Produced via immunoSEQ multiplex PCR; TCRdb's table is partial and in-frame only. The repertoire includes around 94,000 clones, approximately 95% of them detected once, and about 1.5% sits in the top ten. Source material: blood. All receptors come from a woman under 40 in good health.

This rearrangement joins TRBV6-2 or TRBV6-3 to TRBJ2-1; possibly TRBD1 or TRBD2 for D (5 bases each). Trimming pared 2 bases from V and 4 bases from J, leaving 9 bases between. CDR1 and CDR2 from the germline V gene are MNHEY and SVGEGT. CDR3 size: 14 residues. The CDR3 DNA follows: TGTGCCAGCAGTTACGGGACCATATACAATGAGCAGTTCTTC. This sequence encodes CASSYGTIYNEQFF.

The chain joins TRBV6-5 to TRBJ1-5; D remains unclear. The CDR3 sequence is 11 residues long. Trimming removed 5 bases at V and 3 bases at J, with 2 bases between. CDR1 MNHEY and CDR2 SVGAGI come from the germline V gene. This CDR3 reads CASSLNQPQHF. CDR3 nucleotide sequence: TGTGCCAGCAGTCTCAATCAGCCCCAGCATTTT.

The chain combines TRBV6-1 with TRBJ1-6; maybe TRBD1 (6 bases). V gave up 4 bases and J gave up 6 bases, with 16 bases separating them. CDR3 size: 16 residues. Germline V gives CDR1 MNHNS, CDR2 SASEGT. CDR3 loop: CASSGWAGAINSPLHF. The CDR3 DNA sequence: TGTGCCAGCAGTGGATGGGCAGGGGCAATTAATTCACCCCTCCACTTT.

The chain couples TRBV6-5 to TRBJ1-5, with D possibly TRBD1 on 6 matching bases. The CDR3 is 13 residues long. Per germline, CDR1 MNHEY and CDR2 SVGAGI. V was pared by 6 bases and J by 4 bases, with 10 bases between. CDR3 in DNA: TGTGCCAGCAGCAACAGGGAGAATCAGCCCCAGCATTTT. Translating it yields CASSNRENQPQHF.

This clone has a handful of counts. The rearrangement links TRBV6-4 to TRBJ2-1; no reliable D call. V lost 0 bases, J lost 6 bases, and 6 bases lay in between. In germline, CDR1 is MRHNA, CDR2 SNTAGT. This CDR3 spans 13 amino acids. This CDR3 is CASSDSESNEQFF. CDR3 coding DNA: TGTGCCAGCAGTGACTCAGAGAGCAATGAGCAGTTCTTC.